This TCR beta chain was sequenced during a study of T cell changes during pregnancy in multiple sclerosis (dated 2019 in TCRdb). Broadly, across the study: Changes in the T cell repertoire over the course of pregnancy were examined in this study in women with multiple sclerosis.

From the cysteine through the phenylalanine, the CDR3 covers 14 amino acids. Just the 42-base CDR3 DNA is kept, in frame starting at base 1. The V end gives up 4 bases and the J end 2 bases, leaving 5 bases in the junction not matched to a gene. CDR1 and CDR2 are drawn from the germline V gene: SGHDN, FVKESK. With regard to this clone: The target of this receptor is not known. Per-nucleotide qualities are absent, and no much larger clonotype sits a single base away.

To prepare the library, the immunoSEQ multiplex PCR assay was applied. Entries here come from immuneACCESS through TCRdb and include only in-frame sequences with V and J called. Some clones fail to appear in such tables; in the studies checked, an unresolved V gene covers under half of the shortfall, and the cause of the remainder is unknown. Here the sample has about 44,000 clones; 70% to 90% occur a single time. Together, the top ten hold approximately 5.8% of the sample. The sequence was collected from a female donor in good health, enrolled as a control in a pregnancy study. Sequenced here: CD8+ T cells from peripheral blood mononuclear cells, sampled after pregnancy. The chain is assembled from TRBV14 and TRBJ2-7, with 7 bases aligning to TRBD2. The DNA is TGTGCCAGCAGCCTCCGACTAGCAGCCTACGAGCAGTACTTC. The translation is CASSLRLAAYEQYF.